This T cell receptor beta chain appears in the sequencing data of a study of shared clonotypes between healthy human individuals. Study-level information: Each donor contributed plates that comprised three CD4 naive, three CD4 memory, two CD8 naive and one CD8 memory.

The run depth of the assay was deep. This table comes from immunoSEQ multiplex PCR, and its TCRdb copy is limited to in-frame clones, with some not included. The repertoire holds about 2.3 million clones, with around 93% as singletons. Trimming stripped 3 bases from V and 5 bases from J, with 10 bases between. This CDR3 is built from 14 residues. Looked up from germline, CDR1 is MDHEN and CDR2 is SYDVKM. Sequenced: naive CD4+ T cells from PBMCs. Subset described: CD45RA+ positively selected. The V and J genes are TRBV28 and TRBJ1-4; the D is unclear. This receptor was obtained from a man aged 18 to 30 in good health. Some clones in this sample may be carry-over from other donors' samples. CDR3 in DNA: TGTGCCAGCAGTTTTCAAGGGATAAATGAAAAACTGTTTTTT. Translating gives CASSFQGINEKLFF. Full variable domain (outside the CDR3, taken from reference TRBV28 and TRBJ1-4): DVKVTQSSRYLVKRTGEKVFLECVQDMDHENMFWYRQDPGLGLRLIYFSYDVKMKEKGDIPEGYSVSREKKERFSLILESASTNQTSMYLCASSFQGINEKLFFGSGTQLSVL.